These 19 T cell receptor beta chains were sequenced from one sample in a study of blood T cell repertoires in COVID-19. The table came from immunoSEQ multiplex PCR; TCRdb's copy has only in-frame clones and leaves some out. The data contain around 260,000 clones, approximately 90% of them singletons. The sequenced sample was peripheral blood. The receptors were sampled from a man in his thirties or forties with acute or convalescent COVID-19.

The V and J genes are TRBV11-2 and TRBJ2-7; tentative D call: TRBD2 (5 bases). The CDR3 runs 14 residues. Germline CDR1 is SGHAT and CDR2 is FQNNGV. Trimming took 5 bases from V and 4 from J, leaving 15 bases between them. This CDR3 is CASSPTILAYEQYF. For the CDR3, the DNA is TGTGCCAGCAGCCCGACGATCCTAGCTTACGAGCAGTACTTC.

The chain links TRBV29-1 to TRBJ2-7; D is undetermined. The germline V and J ends were trimmed by 7 bases and 1 base, with 17 bases remaining between them. CDR3 size: 14 residues. CDR1 is SQVTM, CDR2 ANQGSEA, per germline. CDR3 sequence (DNA): TGCAGCGCCAAAGAGGCTCAGATGTCCTACGAGCAGTACTTC. Its translation: CSAKEAQMSYEQYF.

This chain connects TRBV19 to TRBJ1-6; D gene ambiguous. V lost 4 bases, J lost 9 bases, and 19 bases lay in between. The CDR3 has 16 residues. Germline V gene data show CDR1 as LNHDA and CDR2 as SQIVND (reference sequence). The CDR3 DNA is TGTGCCAGTAGTAGCTCGACCGAGCGTCGCGGTTCACCCCTCCACTTT. Protein: CASSSSTERRGSPLHF.

The chain carries TRBV30 and TRBJ1-2; D uncertain. Trimming took 1 base from V and 8 from J, leaving 8 bases between them. The germline V gene encodes CDR1 GTSNPN and CDR2 SVGIG (reference sequence). The CDR3 covers 11 residues. The CDR3 nucleotides read TGTGCCTGGAGTGGCGCGGGAGGCTACACCTTC. Translated: CAWSGAGGYTF.

This rearrangement joins TRBV19 to TRBJ1-1, with D perhaps matching TRBD1 (6 bases). The CDR3 totals 15 residues. Trimming took off 2 bases at V and 0 bases at J, with 10 bases between the two ends. CDR1 LNHDA and CDR2 SQIVND come from the germline V gene (reference sequence). Here the CDR3 DNA reads TGTGCCAGTAGTATACGACAGGCAATGAACACTGAAGCTTTCTTT. It specifies CASSIRQAMNTEAFF. The full variable domain, with the rest looked up from reference TRBV19 and TRBJ1-1, is DGGITQSPKYLFRKEGQNVTLSCEQNLNHDAMYWYRQDPGQGLRLIYYSQIVNDFQKGDIAEGYSVSREKKESFPLTVTSAQKNPTAFYLCASSIRQAMNTEAFFGQGTRLTVV.

The rearrangement joins TRBV6-4 to TRBJ1-5, with D maybe TRBD1 (6 bases). V was shortened by 6 bases and J by 9 bases, with 24 bases between the two germline ends. The CDR3 is made up of 16 amino acids. The V gene's germline CDR1 is MRHNA and CDR2 SNTAGT. CDR3 sequence: CASSVKLQGTMMPQHF. The CDR3 DNA sequence: TGTGCCAGCAGCGTCAAATTACAGGGAACAATGATGCCCCAGCATTTT.

The J gene is TRBJ2-2, the V gene TRBV5-1, with 13 nucleotides matching TRBD2. The CDR3 spans 16 residues. CDR1 is SGHRS, CDR2 YFSETQ, per germline. V lost 5 bases to trimming and J lost 4 bases; unmatched junction nucleotides: 5. CDR3 sequence: CASRLAGGPGTGELFF. The CDR3, as DNA: TGCGCCAGCAGACTAGCGGGGGGGCCTGGCACCGGGGAGCTGTTTTTT.

The V call is TRBV21-1, the J call TRBJ2-3; TRBD2 reflects the table's D call only, with no check against the DNA. TRBV21-1 is a pseudogene. This CDR3 region has 18 residues. The CDR3 region is CASGQRGERAEKGDTQYF. The DNA for the CDR3 is TGTGCCAGCGGTCAACGGGGAGAGCGTGCTGAGAAAGGAGATACGCAGTATTTT.

The rearrangement links TRBV19 to TRBJ2-5; D remains unclear. Between the trimmed V and J ends, which lost 2 bases and 3 bases, there was a span of 19 bases. CDR1 is LNHDA and CDR2 is SQIVND in the germline V gene (reference sequence). The CDR3 consists of 17 residues. The CDR3 loop is CASSIPKTPLKKETQYF. Written as DNA, the CDR3 is TGTGCCAGTAGTATACCTAAGACTCCCCTCAAGAAAGAGACCCAGTACTTC.

The chain recombines TRBV15 with TRBJ2-7, with 7 bases matching TRBD1. CDR3 length: 16 residues. Trimming cost V 0 bases and J 3 bases; bases outside gene matches: 8. Germline values: CDR1 LNHNV, CDR2 YYDKDF (reference sequence). CDR3 sequence (DNA): TGTGCCACCAGCAGAGATCCAGTCGACAGGGTCTACGAGCAGTACTTC. Its protein is CATSRDPVDRVYEQYF.

The V and J genes are TRBV3-1 (or the pseudogene TRBV3-2) and TRBJ1-2; D is unresolved. V was pared by 1 base and J by 8 bases, with 8 bases between. CDR1 and CDR2 from the germline V gene are LGHDT and YNNKEL (reference sequence). The CDR3 totals 12 residues. DNA of the CDR3: TGTGCCAGCAGCCAAGTACCCGGGGGCTACACCTTC. It yields the protein CASSQVPGGYTF.

This clone showed up just once. CDR3 coding DNA: TGCGCCAGCAGCCCTCTGTTTCGGGGGAACAAAAACATTCAGTACTTC. The encoded protein is CASSPLFRGNKNIQYF. J is TRBJ2-4 and V is TRBV4-1; D might be TRBD2 (6 bases). This CDR3 has 16 amino acids. Between the trimmed V and J ends, which lost 4 bases and 3 bases, there was a span of 16 bases. Germline CDR1 MGHRA, CDR2 YSYEKL.

This rearrangement joins TRBV5-1 to TRBJ2-1, with a possible D match to TRBD1 (6 bases). Germline assignment: CDR1 SGHRS and CDR2 YFSETQ. The V and J ends lost 4 bases and 10 bases respectively, with 15 bases between them. This CDR3 is 13 amino acids long. This chain's CDR3 is CASSANRDREQFF. The CDR3, as DNA: TGCGCCAGCAGCGCCAACAGGGACCGCGAGCAGTTCTTC.

This chain links TRBV6-5 with TRBJ2-7; tentatively, D is TRBD1 (5 bases). Germline V gene lookup returns CDR1 MNHEY and CDR2 SVGAGI. Trimming left V 5 bases short and J 3 bases short, with 11 bases between. The CDR3 sequence is 13 residues long. The CDR3 here is CASSPDRNYEQYF. The CDR3 bases are TGTGCCAGCAGTCCCGACAGAAACTACGAGCAGTACTTC.

J is TRBJ1-2 and V is TRBV19, with 7 bases that match TRBD1. Germline V gives CDR1 LNHDA, CDR2 SQIVND (reference sequence). V was clipped by 3 bases and J by 5 bases; unmatched bases: 3. CDR3 length: 13 residues. CDR3 protein: CASSMNRGYGYTF. CDR3 bases: TGTGCCAGTAGTATGAACAGGGGATATGGCTACACCTTC.

The J gene is TRBJ2-5, the V gene TRBV10-1, with TRBD2 as a possible D gene (6 bases). Trimming took off 0 bases at V and 5 bases at J, with 10 bases between the two ends. This CDR3 has 14 amino acids. In germline, CDR1 is WNHNN, CDR2 SYGVQD (reference sequence). This CDR3 is CASSESGSGETQYF. As DNA, the CDR3 is TGCGCCAGCAGTGAGTCGGGAAGCGGGGAGACCCAGTACTTC.

The genes are TRBV5-4 and TRBJ2-2, with D possibly being TRBD2 (5 bases). Per the germline V gene, CDR1 is SGHNT and CDR2 is YYREEE (reference sequence). The CDR3 contains 15 residues. The V end lost 0 bases, the J end lost 2 bases, and 8 bases lay between the germline ends. CDR3 sequence (DNA): TGTGCCAGCAGCTTGGCCCGGACTAACACCGGGGAGCTGTTTTTT. It is translated as CASSLARTNTGELFF.

The chain uses TRBV3-1 (or the pseudogene TRBV3-2) and TRBJ2-6; tentative D call: TRBD1 (5 bases). CDR3 size: 18 residues. Trimming shortened V by 4 bases and J by 1 base, and 17 bases separated the two germline ends. Germline loops: CDR1 LGHDT, CDR2 YNNKEL (reference sequence). DNA for the CDR3: TGTGCCAGCAGCCCACAGACAGTTTTGGTGTCTGGGGCCAACGTCCTGACTTTC. Translating gives CASSPQTVLVSGANVLTF.

The chain uses TRBV6-5 and TRBJ1-5; D is undetermined. Germline values: CDR1 MNHEY, CDR2 SVGAGI. V was shortened by 7 bases and J by 6 bases, with 13 bases between the two germline ends. This CDR3 has 13 amino acids. In DNA, the CDR3 is TGTGCCAGCACCCAAAGTACTCTTCAGCCCCAGCATTTT. Residues: CASTQSTLQPQHF.